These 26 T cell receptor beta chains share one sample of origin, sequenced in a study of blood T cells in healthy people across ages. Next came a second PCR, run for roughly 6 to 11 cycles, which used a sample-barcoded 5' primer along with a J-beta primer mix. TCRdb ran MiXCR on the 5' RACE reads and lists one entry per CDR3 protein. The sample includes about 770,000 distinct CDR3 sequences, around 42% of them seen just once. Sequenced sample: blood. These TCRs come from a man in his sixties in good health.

CDR3 coding DNA: TGTGCCAGCAGCTTAGCCCCCGGGGGGGACACTGAAGCTTTCTTT. This sequence encodes CASSLAPGGDTEAFF. The chain couples TRBV11-2 to TRBJ1-1; D is possibly TRBD1 (5 bases). The CDR3 is made up of 15 amino acids. The V end was cut by 1 base, the J end by 3 bases, with 12 bases between. Germline assignment: CDR1 SGHAT and CDR2 FQNNGV.

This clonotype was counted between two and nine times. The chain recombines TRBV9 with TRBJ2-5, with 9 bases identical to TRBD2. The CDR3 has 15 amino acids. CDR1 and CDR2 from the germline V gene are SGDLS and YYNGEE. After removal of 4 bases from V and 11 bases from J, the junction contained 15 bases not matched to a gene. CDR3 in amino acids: CASSPRLAGLEGQYF. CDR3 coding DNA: TGTGCCAGCAGCCCAAGGCTAGCGGGGTTGGAAGGGCAGTACTTC.

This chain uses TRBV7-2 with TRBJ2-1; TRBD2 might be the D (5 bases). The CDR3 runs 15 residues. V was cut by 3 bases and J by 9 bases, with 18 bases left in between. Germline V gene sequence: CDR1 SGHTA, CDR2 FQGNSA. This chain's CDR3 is CASSLSSSGKGEQFF. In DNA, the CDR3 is TGTGCCAGCAGCTTGTCTAGCTCGGGTAAGGGTGAGCAGTTCTTC.

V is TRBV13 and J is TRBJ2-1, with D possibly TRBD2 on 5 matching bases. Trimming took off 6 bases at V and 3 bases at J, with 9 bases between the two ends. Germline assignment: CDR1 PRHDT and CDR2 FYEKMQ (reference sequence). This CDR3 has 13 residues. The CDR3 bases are TGTGCCAGCAGGGACTCCCACTACAATGAGCAGTTCTTC. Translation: CASRDSHYNEQFF.

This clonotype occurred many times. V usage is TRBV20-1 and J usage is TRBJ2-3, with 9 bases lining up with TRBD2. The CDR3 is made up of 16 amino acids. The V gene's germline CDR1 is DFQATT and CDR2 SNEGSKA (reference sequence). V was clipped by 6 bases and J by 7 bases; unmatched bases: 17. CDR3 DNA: TGCAGTGCCCTTTCTCCTAGCGGGGCCCCTGGGTATACGCAGTATTTT. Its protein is CSALSPSGAPGYTQYF.

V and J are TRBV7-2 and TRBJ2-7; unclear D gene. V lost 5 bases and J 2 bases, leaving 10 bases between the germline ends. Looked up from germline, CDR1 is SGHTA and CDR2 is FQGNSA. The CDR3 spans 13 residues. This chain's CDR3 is CASSASRAYEQYF. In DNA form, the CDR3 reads TGTGCCAGCAGCGCCTCCCGGGCCTACGAGCAGTACTTC.

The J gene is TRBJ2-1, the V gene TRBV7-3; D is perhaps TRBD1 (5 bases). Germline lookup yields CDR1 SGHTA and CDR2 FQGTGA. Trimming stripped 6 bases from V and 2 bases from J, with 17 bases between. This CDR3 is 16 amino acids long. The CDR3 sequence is CASSPSGKAAYNEQFF. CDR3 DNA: TGTGCCAGCAGTCCCTCAGGGAAGGCGGCCTACAATGAGCAGTTCTTC.

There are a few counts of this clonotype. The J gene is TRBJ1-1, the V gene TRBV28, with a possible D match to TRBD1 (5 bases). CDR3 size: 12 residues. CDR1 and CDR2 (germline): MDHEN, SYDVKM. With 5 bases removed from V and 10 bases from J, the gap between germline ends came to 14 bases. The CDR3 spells CASSPNRSRAFF. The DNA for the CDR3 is TGTGCCAGCAGTCCCAACAGGAGTAGAGCTTTCTTT.

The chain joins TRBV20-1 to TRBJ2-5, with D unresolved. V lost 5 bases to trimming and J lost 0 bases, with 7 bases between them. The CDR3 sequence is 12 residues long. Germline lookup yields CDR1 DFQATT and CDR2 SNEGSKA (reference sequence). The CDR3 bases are TGCAGTGCTTCCGACCACCAAGAGACCCAGTACTTC. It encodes CSASDHQETQYF.

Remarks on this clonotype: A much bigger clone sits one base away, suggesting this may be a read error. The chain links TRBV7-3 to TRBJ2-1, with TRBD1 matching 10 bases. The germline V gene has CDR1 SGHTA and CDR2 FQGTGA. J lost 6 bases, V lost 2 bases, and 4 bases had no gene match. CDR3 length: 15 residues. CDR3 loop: CASSLGQGGCNEQFF. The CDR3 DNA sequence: TGTGCCAGCAGCTTAGGACAGGGGGGCTGCAATGAGCAGTTCTTC.

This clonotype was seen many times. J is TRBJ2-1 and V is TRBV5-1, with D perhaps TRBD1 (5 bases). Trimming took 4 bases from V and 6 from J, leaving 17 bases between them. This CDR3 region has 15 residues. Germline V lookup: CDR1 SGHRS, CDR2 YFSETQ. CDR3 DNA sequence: TGCGCCAGCAGCAGGAGCCAGGGCTTCGCCAATGAGCAGTTCTTC. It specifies CASSRSQGFANEQFF.

CDR3 coding DNA: TGTGCCAGCAGTTACGGGACGTGGGCAGGGTCCAATTCACCCCTCCACTTT. It specifies CASSYGTWAGSNSPLHF. The chain is built from TRBV6-5 and TRBJ1-6; a weak D match, TRBD1 (5 bases). Deletions cut 2 bases from V and 7 bases from J, with 18 bases between. Per germline, CDR1 MNHEY and CDR2 SVGAGI. The CDR3 runs to 17 residues.

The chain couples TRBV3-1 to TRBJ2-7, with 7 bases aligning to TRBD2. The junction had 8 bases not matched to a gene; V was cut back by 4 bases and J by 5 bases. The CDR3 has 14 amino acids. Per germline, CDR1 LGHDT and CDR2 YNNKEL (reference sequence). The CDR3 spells CASSRGLNVHEQYF. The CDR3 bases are TGTGCCAGCAGCCGGGGACTAAACGTCCACGAGCAGTACTTC.

The CDR3, as DNA: TGTGCCAGCAGCCCCTACATGATACAGAACACTGAAGCTTTCTTT. Translating gives CASSPYMIQNTEAFF. The V call is TRBV9, the J call TRBJ1-1; D is uncertain. V lost 4 bases and J lost 1, with 14 bases in between. Germline lookup yields CDR1 SGDLS and CDR2 YYNGEE. This CDR3 region has 15 residues.

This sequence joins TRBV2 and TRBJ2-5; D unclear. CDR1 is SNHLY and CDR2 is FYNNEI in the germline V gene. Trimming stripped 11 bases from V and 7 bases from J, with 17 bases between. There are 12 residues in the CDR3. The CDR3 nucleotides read TGTGCCGGCTCGGGCCAGCGAGGGACCCAGTACTTC. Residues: CAGSGQRGTQYF.

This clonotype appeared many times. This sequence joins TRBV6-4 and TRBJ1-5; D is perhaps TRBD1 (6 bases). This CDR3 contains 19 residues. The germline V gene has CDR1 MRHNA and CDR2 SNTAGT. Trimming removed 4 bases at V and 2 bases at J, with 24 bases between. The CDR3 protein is CASSVCGQMGDGGNQPQHF. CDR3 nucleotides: TGTGCCAGCAGTGTCTGTGGACAGATGGGTGATGGGGGCAATCAGCCCCAGCATTTT.

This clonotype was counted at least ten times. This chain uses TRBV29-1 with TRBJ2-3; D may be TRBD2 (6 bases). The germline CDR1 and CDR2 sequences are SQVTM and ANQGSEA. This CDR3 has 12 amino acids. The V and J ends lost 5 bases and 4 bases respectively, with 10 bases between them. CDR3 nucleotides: TGCAGCGTTAACGGGGGAGCAGATACGCAGTATTTT. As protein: CSVNGGADTQYF.

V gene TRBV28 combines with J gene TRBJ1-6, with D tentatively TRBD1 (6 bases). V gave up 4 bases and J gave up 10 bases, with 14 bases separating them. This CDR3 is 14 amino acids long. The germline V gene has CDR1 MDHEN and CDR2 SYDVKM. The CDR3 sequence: CASSSGQIASPLHF. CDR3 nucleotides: TGTGCCAGCAGTTCCGGACAGATTGCCTCACCCCTCCACTTT.

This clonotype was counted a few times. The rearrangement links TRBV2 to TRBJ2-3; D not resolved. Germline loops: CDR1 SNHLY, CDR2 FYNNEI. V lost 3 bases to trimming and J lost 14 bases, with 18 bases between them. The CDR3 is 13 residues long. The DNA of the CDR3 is TGTGCCAGCAGTGATCTGTCTCCCTATCGCGGGTATTTT. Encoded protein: CASSDLSPYRGYF.

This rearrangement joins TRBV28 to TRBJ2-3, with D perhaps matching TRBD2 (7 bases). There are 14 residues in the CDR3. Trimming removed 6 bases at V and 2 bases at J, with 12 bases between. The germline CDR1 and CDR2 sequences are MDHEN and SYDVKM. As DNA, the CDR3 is TGTGCCAGCAGGAGGGGGGGAGTCACAGATACGCAGTATTTT. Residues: CASRRGGVTDTQYF.

The CDR3 sequence: CASTEGAGGQYEQYF. The CDR3 DNA reads as TGTGCCAGCACCGAGGGGGCGGGGGGCCAGTACGAGCAGTACTTC. The chain is built from TRBV7-2 and TRBJ2-7; perhaps TRBD2 as D (8 bases). Germline V gene data show CDR1 as SGHTA and CDR2 as FQGNSA. V lost 7 bases to trimming and J lost 4 bases, with 20 bases between them. The CDR3 length is 15 residues.

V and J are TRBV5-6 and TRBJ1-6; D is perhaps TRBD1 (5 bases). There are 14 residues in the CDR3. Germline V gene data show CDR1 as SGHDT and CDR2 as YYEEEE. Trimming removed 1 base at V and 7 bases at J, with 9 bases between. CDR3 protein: CASSLWQGNSPLHF. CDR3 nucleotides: TGTGCCAGCAGCTTGTGGCAGGGAAATTCACCCCTCCACTTT.

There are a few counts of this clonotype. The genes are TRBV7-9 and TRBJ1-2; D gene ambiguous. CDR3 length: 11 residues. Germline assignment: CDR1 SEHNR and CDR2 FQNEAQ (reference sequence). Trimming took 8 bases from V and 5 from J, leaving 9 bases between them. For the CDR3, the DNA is TGTGCCAGCCTGGAGGTATATGGCTACACCTTC. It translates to CASLEVYGYTF.

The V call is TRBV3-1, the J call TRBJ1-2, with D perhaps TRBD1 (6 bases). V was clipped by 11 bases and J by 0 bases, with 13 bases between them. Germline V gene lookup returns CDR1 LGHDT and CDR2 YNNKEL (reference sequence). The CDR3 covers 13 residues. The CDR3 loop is CAAGQHSNYGYTF. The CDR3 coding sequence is TGTGCCGCCGGACAGCATTCTAACTATGGCTACACCTTC.

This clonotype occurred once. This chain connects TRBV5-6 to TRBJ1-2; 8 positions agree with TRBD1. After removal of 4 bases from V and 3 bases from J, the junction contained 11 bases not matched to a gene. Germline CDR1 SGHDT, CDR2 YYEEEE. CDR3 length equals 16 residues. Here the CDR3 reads CASSADREGDYYGYTF. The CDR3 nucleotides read TGTGCCAGCAGCGCGGACAGGGAAGGGGATTACTATGGCTACACCTTC.

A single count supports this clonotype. The chain's CDR3 is CASSGGSWANVLTF. In DNA, the CDR3 is TGTGCCAGCAGTGGAGGTTCCTGGGCCAACGTCCTGACTTTC. The chain carries TRBV6-1 and TRBJ2-6; D unclear. Trimming took off 4 bases at V and 5 bases at J, with 9 bases between the two ends. This CDR3 is 14 amino acids long. Germline V lookup: CDR1 MNHNS, CDR2 SASEGT.